These 19 T cell receptor beta chains came from one sample sequenced in a study of breast tumors, draining lymph nodes, adjacent tissues. TCRdb processed the multiplex PCR reads anew with MiXCR; each CDR3 protein has one entry. The repertoire holds under 150,000 distinct CDR3 sequences, with about 20% as singletons. Breast cancer patients provided tissue from their axillary draining lymph nodes. Sequences were obtained from axillary lymph node tissue. These receptors originate from a female donor with breast cancer. Some clones in this sample may be carry-over from other donors' samples.

A note on this clonotype: With a much larger clone just one base away, this may be a read error. V and J are TRBV3-1 and TRBJ1-2, with D maybe TRBD1 (6 bases). This CDR3 has 14 amino acids. CDR1 and CDR2 from the germline V gene are LGHDT and YNNKEL (reference sequence). The CDR3, as DNA: TGTGCCAGCAGCCAACCCGGGGGCAACTATGGCCACACCTTC. Protein product: CASSQPGGNYGHTF.

As regards this clonotype: A single base separates this from a much larger clone, so it may be a read error. This chain uses TRBV24-1 with TRBJ2-2; 7 positions match TRBD1. V shed 5 bases and J 3 bases; nucleotides not matched to a gene: 8. Germline V gene sequence: CDR1 KGHDR, CDR2 SFDVKD. The CDR3 is 16 residues long. The CDR3 region has the DNA TGTGCCACCAGTGGGAACAGGGGCTCGGACACCGGGGAGCTGTTTTTT. It encodes CATSGNRGSDTGELFF.

This rearrangement joins TRBV12-3 or TRBV12-4 to TRBJ2-1, with a tentative D call TRBD1 (5 bases). The CDR3 is 15 amino acids. V lost 1 base to trimming and J lost 3 bases, with 10 bases between them. The chain's CDR3 is CASSLGQGDYNEQFF. DNA of the CDR3: TGTGCCAGCAGTTTAGGGCAGGGCGACTACAATGAGCAGTTCTTC.

As for this clonotype: A read error may explain this, as a much larger clone is one base away. The CDR3 nucleotides read TGCAGTGCTAGGCGCAGGGGGCATGGCAATCAGCCCCAGCATTTT. It translates to CSARRRGHGNQPQHF. The chain carries TRBV20-1 and TRBJ1-5; 8 nucleotides align to TRBD1. V was pared by 3 bases and J by 2 bases, with 6 bases of the junction left unmatched. Germline V gives CDR1 DFQATT, CDR2 SNEGSKA (reference sequence). The CDR3 is 15 amino acids.

This clonotype has ten or more counts. The chain uses TRBV7-9 and TRBJ2-1; D possibly corresponds to TRBD2 (5 bases). Looked up from germline, CDR1 is SEHNR and CDR2 is FQNEAQ (reference sequence). Deletions cut 5 bases from V and 5 bases from J, with 10 bases between. CDR3 length equals 13 residues. The chain's CDR3 is CASSPPGNNEQFF. CDR3 nucleotides: TGTGCCAGCAGCCCCCCCGGGAACAATGAGCAGTTCTTC.

This sequence joins TRBV6-1 and TRBJ1-4; possibly TRBD1 for D (5 bases). The CDR3 covers 15 residues. V dropped 7 bases and J dropped 4 bases, with 16 bases sitting between them. Germline V gene data show CDR1 as MNHNS and CDR2 as SASEGT. The CDR3 sequence: CASKLGTQVNEKLFF. Written as DNA, the CDR3 is TGTGCCAGCAAATTAGGGACGCAGGTTAATGAAAAACTGTTTTTT.

Concerning this clonotype itself: A much more abundant neighbour one base away suggests this may be a read error. The chain has TRBV25-1 and TRBJ2-2; possible D gene TRBD2, 6 bases. Germline CDR1 reads MGHDK; CDR2 reads SYGVNS. V lost 6 bases and J 3 bases, leaving 14 bases between the germline ends. This CDR3 region has 15 residues. CDR3 DNA sequence: TGTGCCAGCAGACCCGCGGGGACTGACACCGGGGAGCTGTTTTTT. Translated: CASRPAGTDTGELFF.

This clonotype was picked up many times. The chain has TRBV20-1 and TRBJ1-2; no clear D gene. The CDR3 loop spans 13 amino acids. From germline, CDR1 is DFQATT and CDR2 SNEGSKA (reference sequence). V shed 3 bases and J shed 0 bases, with 8 bases lying between them. The CDR3 sequence is CSARAGTNYGYTF. The DNA for the CDR3 is TGCAGTGCTAGGGCAGGAACTAACTATGGCTACACCTTC.

This clonotype was seen many times. V usage is TRBV2 and J usage is TRBJ2-1; 12 bases are a match to TRBD2. Germline trimming cut 7 bases from V and 7 bases from J; bases unmatched to any gene: 8. Germline V gene data show CDR1 as SNHLY and CDR2 as FYNNEI. The CDR3 runs to 15 residues. The chain's CDR3 is CASMIGLAGTNEQFF. CDR3 sequence (DNA): TGTGCCAGCATGATAGGACTAGCGGGAACAAATGAGCAGTTCTTC. The full variable domain, in which reference TRBV2 and TRBJ2-1 provide the parts outside the CDR3, is EPEVTQTPSHQVTQMGQEVILRCVPISNHLYFYWYRQILGQKVEFLVSFYNNEISEKSEIFDDQFSVERPDGSNFTLKIRSTKLEDSAMYFCASMIGLAGTNEQFFGPGTRLTVL.

This clonotype was counted ten times or more. V gene TRBV7-9 combines with J gene TRBJ2-1; the match to TRBD2 covers 8 bases. Germline CDR1 reads SEHNR; CDR2 reads FQNEAQ (reference sequence). V was clipped by 4 bases and J by 2 bases; unmatched bases: 4. The CDR3 has 15 amino acids. Here the CDR3 reads CASSSLAATYNEQFF. Here the CDR3 DNA reads TGTGCCAGCAGCTCACTAGCGGCAACCTACAATGAGCAGTTCTTC.

A note on this clonotype: This clone may be a read error of a much larger clone one base away. This chain uses TRBV6-1 with TRBJ2-1, with D possibly matching TRBD2 (5 bases). V was shortened by 4 bases and J by 8 bases, with 18 bases between the two germline ends. Germline CDR1 MNHNS, CDR2 SASEGT. This CDR3 contains 15 residues. The CDR3 DNA is TGTGCCAGCAGTGGAAAACCGACGGGGTACGATGAGCAGTTCTTC. Translating gives CASSGKPTGYDEQFF.

Regarding this clonotype: With a much larger clone just one base away, this may be a read error. The rearrangement links TRBV20-1 to TRBJ2-5, with TRBD2 matching 14 bases. V lost 4 bases to trimming and J lost 2 bases; unmatched junction nucleotides: 12. The CDR3 has 18 amino acids. CDR1 and CDR2 (germline): DFQATT, SNEGSKA (reference sequence). The CDR3 reads CSATLRLAGGVWQETQYF. In DNA form, the CDR3 reads TGCAGTGCTACGTTAAGACTAGCGGGGGGGGTGTGGCAAGAGACCCAGTACTTC.

For this clonotype: Given a much more abundant clone one base away, this may be a read error. This chain uses TRBV28 with TRBJ2-7; TRBD1 aligns across 10 bases. J gave up 7 bases and V 5 bases, and 11 bases lay outside the gene matches. Germline lookup yields CDR1 MDHEN and CDR2 SYDVKM. The CDR3 is 15 amino acids. The CDR3 DNA is TGTGCCAGCAGTGACCCCGGGACAGGGGCTCCTGAGCAGTACTTC. Protein: CASSDPGTGAPEQYF.

As DNA, the CDR3 is TGTGCCAGCAGTTACTCGAATAGCAATCAGCCCCAGCATTTT. This gives the protein CASSYSNSNQPQHF. The chain is built from TRBV6-5 and TRBJ1-5; no clear D gene. This CDR3 region has 14 residues. Between the trimmed V and J ends, which lost 0 bases and 0 bases, there was a span of 3 bases. In germline, CDR1 is MNHEY, CDR2 SVGAGI.

This clonotype was seen ten or more times. The chain employs TRBV20-1 and TRBJ1-5, with D hard to call. Germline V lookup: CDR1 DFQATT, CDR2 SNEGSKA (reference sequence). V lost 5 bases and J 1 base, leaving 15 bases between the germline ends. CDR3 length: 15 residues. The CDR3, as DNA: TGCAGTGCTCGGACTCACCGAGGGAGCAATCAGCCCCAGCATTTT. Protein product: CSARTHRGSNQPQHF.

This clonotype came up many times. The rearrangement uses TRBV20-1 and TRBJ2-1; D call uncertain. CDR3 length: 11 amino acids. CDR1 is DFQATT and CDR2 is SNEGSKA in the germline V gene (reference sequence). V lost 2 bases and J lost 4, with 3 bases in between. The CDR3 DNA follows: TGCAGTGCTAGAATGTACAATGAGCAGTTCTTC. It yields the protein CSARMYNEQFF.

Many counts were recorded for this clonotype. The chain combines TRBV28 with TRBJ2-7; D perhaps matches TRBD1 (6 bases). Trimming shortened V by 7 bases and J by 0 bases, and 10 bases separated the two germline ends. The V gene's germline CDR1 is MDHEN and CDR2 SYDVKM. The CDR3 is 13 amino acids. This CDR3 is CASTDRSSYEQYF. The CDR3 nucleotides read TGTGCCAGCACCGACAGGTCCTCCTACGAGCAGTACTTC.

There are many counts of this clonotype. V usage is TRBV12-3 or TRBV12-4 and J usage is TRBJ1-3; TRBD1 agrees at 9 bases. The CDR3 totals 14 residues. V was pared by 10 bases and J by 4 bases, with 8 bases of the junction left unmatched. The DNA for the CDR3 is TGTGCCACCCAGGGGACAGGGCTAGGAAACACCATATATTTT. Protein product: CATQGTGLGNTIYF.

This sequence joins TRBV5-4 and TRBJ2-3, with a tentative D call TRBD1 (6 bases). The germline CDR1 and CDR2 sequences are SGHNT and YYREEE (reference sequence). This CDR3 comprises 11 residues. Trimming left V 3 bases short and J 9 bases short, with 8 bases between. CDR3: CASSSQGTQYF. CDR3 DNA sequence: TGTGCCAGCAGCTCTCAGGGGACGCAGTATTTT. Complete variable domain (other parts from reference TRBV5-4 and TRBJ2-3): ETGVTQSPTHLIKTRGQQVTLRCSSQSGHNTVSWYQQALGQGPQFIFQYYREEENGRGNFPPRFSGLQFPNYSSELNVNALELDDSALYLCASSSQGTQYFGPGTRLTVL.